This T cell receptor (beta chain) was captured by sequencing in a study of blood T cell repertoires in COVID-19. Original methodology: Cell counts per sample came from amplifying reference gene primers. Some clones are missing from TCRdb's copy, which holds only in-frame ones; the method was immunoSEQ multiplex PCR. D and trimming come from the DNA, and the V and J calls and clone size come from that table. The repertoire holds approximately 70,000 clones, with over 80% as singletons. The CDR3 totals 13 residues. Deletions cut 1 base from V and 3 bases from J, with 7 bases between. Germline assignment: CDR1 LNHDA and CDR2 SQIVND (reference sequence).

Sequenced input: peripheral blood. The rearrangement uses TRBV19 and TRBJ2-7; weak D call: TRBD1 (6 bases). The TCR was taken from a human donor in a cohort sampled during active COVID-19. CDR3 sequence (DNA): TGTGCCAGTAGTATAGGACAGGTCTACGAGCAGTACTTC. Its translation: CASSIGQVYEQYF.